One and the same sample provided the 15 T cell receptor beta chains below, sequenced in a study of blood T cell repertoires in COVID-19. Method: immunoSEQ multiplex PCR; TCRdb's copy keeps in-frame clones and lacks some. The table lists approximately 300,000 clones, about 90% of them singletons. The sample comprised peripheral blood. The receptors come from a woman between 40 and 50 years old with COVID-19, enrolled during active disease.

The CDR3 sequence: CASSQVTGRSAGELFF. DNA for the CDR3: TGCGCCAGCAGCCAAGTAACAGGGAGATCCGCCGGGGAGCTGTTTTTT. The gene calls are TRBV4-1 and TRBJ2-2; D might be TRBD1 (6 bases). Trimming removed 1 base at V and 6 bases at J, with 15 bases between. The CDR3 sequence is 16 residues long. Germline CDR1 reads MGHRA; CDR2 reads YSYEKL.

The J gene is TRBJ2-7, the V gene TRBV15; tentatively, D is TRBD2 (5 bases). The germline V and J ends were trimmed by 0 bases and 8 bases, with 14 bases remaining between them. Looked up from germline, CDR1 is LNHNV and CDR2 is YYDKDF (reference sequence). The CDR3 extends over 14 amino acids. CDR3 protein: CATSRDYEGGKQYF. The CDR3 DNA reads TGTGCCACCAGCAGAGATTATGAGGGTGGGAAGCAGTACTTC.

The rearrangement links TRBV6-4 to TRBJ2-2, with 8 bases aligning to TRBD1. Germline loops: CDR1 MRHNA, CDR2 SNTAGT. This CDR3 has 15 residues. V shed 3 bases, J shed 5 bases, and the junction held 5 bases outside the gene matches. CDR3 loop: CASSEQGGITGELFF. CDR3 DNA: TGTGCCAGCAGTGAACAGGGGGGAATAACCGGGGAGCTGTTTTTT.

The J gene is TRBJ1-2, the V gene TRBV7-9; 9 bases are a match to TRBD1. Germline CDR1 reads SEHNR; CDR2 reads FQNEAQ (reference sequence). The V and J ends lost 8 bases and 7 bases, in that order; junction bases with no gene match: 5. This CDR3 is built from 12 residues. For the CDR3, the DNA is TGTGCCAGCGAGGACAGGGGACGTGGCTACACCTTC. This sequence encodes CASEDRGRGYTF.

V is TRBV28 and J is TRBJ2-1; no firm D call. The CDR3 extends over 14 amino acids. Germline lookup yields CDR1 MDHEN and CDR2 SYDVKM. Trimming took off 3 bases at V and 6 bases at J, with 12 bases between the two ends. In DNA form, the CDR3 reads TGTGCCAGCAGTTTGGGTCCTCCGGGCAATGAGCAGTTCTTC. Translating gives CASSLGPPGNEQFF.

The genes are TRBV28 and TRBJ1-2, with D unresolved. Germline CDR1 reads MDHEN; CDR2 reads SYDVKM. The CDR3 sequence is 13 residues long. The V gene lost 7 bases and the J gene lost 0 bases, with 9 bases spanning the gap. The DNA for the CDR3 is TGTGCCAGCAAGCGGGCTACTAACTATGGCTACACCTTC. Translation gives CASKRATNYGYTF.

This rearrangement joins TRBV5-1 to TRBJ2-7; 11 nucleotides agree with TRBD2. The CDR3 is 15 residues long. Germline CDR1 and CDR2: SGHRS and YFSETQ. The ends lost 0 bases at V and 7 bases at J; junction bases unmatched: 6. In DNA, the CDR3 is TGCGCCAGCAGCTTGGAACTAGCGGGAGTGGGTGAGCAGTACTTC. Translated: CASSLELAGVGEQYF.

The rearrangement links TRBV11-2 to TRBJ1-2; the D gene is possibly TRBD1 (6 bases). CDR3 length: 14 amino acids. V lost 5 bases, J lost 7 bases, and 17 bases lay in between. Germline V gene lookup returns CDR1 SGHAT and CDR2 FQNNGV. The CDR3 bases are TGTGCCAGCAGCCCCTTCGGGGGGGCGGGTGGCTACACCTTC. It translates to CASSPFGGAGGYTF.

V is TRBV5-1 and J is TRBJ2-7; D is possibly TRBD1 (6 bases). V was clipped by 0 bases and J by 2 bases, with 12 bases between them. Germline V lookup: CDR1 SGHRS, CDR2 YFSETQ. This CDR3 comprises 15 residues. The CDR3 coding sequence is TGCGCCAGCAGCTTGGGTGGTTCAGGGGCCTACGAGCAGTACTTC. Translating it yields CASSLGGSGAYEQYF. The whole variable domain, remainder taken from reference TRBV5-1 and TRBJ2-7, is KAGVTQTPRYLIKTRGQQVTLSCSPISGHRSVSWYQQTPGQGLQFLFEYFSETQRNKGNFPGRFSGRQFSNSRSEMNVSTLELGDSALYLCASSLGGSGAYEQYFGPGTRLTVT.

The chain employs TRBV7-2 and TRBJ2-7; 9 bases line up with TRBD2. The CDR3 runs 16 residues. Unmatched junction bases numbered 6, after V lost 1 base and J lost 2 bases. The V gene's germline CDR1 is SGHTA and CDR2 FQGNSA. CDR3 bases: TGTGCCAGCAGCTTAGAGGCGGCGGGAGGGCCCTACGAGCAGTACTTC. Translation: CASSLEAAGGPYEQYF.

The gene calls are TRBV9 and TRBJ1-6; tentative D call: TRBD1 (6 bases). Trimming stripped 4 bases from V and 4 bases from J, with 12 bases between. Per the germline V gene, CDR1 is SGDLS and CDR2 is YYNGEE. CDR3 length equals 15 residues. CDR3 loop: CASSNGQPYNSPLHF. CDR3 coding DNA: TGTGCCAGCAGCAACGGACAGCCTTATAATTCACCCCTCCACTTT. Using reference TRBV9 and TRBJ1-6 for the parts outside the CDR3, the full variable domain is DSGVTQTPKHLITATGQRVTLRCSPRSGDLSVYWYQQSLDQGLQFLIQYYNGEERAKGNILERFSAQQFPDLHSELNLSSLELGDSALYFCASSNGQPYNSPLHFGNGTRLTVT.

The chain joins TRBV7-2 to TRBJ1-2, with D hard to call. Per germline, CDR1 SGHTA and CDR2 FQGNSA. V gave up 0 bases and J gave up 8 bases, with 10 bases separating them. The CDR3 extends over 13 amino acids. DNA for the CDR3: TGTGCCAGCAGCTTAGCGGTCGTGAGCGGCTACACCTTC. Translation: CASSLAVVSGYTF.

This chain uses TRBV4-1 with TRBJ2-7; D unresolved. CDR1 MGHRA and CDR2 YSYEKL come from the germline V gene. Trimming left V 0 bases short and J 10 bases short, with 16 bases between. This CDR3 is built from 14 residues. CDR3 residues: CASSQDRSGLPQYF. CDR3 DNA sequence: TGCGCCAGCAGCCAAGATAGGTCAGGCCTCCCCCAGTACTTC.

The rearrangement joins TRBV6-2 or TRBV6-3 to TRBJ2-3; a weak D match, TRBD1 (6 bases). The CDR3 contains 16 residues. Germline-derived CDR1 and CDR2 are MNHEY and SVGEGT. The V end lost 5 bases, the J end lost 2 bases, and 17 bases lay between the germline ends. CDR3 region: CASSTLYRDNTDTQYF. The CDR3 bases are TGTGCCAGCAGTACCCTGTACAGGGATAACACAGATACGCAGTATTTT.

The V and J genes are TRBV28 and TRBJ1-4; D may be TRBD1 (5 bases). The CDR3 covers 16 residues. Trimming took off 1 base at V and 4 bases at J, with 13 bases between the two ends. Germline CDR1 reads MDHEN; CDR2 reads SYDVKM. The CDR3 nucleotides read TGTGCCAGCAGTTTATCCATGGGGGGAGTTAATGAAAAACTGTTTTTT. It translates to CASSLSMGGVNEKLFF.